Listed below are T cell receptor beta chains from one sample, sequenced in a study of siplizumab effects on memory and regulatory T cells. Here immunoSEQ multiplex PCR was the method, and the copy in TCRdb shows in-frame clones only, minus some. Of around 100,000 clones in the sample, approximately 94% were seen once. Input material: non-Treg CD4+ T cells sorted from blood. These receptors all stem from a human donor in good health. CDR3s include the opening cysteine and the closing phenylalanine or tryptophan. A D gene is named only where the DNA matches it firmly. Rows may omit the clone size; those that give it use once, few, many or a size class.

D gene	clone size	V gene	J gene	CDR3 protein	CDR3 DNA
-	once	TRBV7-2	TRBJ2-4	CASSQTGRNAKNIQYF	TGTGCCAGCAGCCAAACCGGACGGAACGCCAAAAACATTCAGTACTTC
TRBD1	-	TRBV9	TRBJ2-2	CASSVGTGNTGELFF	TGTGCCAGCAGCGTAGGGACAGGGAATACCGGGGAGCTGTTTTTT
-	-	TRBV7-3	TRBJ2-1	CASSLTRVSSYNEQFF	TGTGCCAGCAGCTTAACCCGAGTGAGCTCCTACAATGAGCAGTTCTTC
-	once	TRBV10-3	TRBJ2-2	CAIRDSTGELFF	TGTGCCATCAGGGATAGCACCGGGGAGCTGTTTTTT
TRBD2	-	TRBV19	TRBJ2-3	CASSFPTSGRASTDTQYF	TGTGCCAGTAGTTTCCCGACTAGCGGGAGGGCTAGCACAGATACGCAGTATTTT
TRBD1	-	TRBV7-8	TRBJ1-1	CASSFSGQGWTEAFF	TGTGCCAGCAGCTTTTCAGGACAGGGGTGGACTGAAGCTTTCTTT
-	-	TRBV6-1	TRBJ1-1	CASSEVLGYGEAFF	TGTGCCAGCAGTGAAGTTTTGGGGTACGGTGAAGCTTTCTTT
TRBD2	-	TRBV15	TRBJ2-2	CATSRDGRLAGGRLVGELFF	TGTGCCACCAGCAGAGATGGAAGGCTAGCGGGAGGGCGGTTGGTCGGGGAGCTGTTTTTT
-	-	TRBV20-1	TRBJ2-3	CSARESDTQYF	TGCAGTGCTAGAGAGAGCGACACGCAGTATTTT
-	-	TRBV14	TRBJ1-2	CASSRMPNYGYTF	TGTGCCAGCAGCCGTATGCCCAACTATGGCTACACCTTC
-	-	TRBV5-1	TRBJ2-5	CASNYQRGALLQETQYF	TGCGCCAGCAATTACCAGAGGGGGGCACTACTTCAAGAGACCCAGTACTTC
-	-	TRBV27	TRBJ1-1	CASSRVMNTEAFF	TGTGCCAGCAGTCGGGTTATGAACACTGAAGCTTTCTTT
-	few	TRBV6-1	TRBJ1-2	CASSGQSFGLTGYTF	TGTGCCAGCAGCGGACAGTCCTTTGGGCTTACTGGCTACACCTTC
-	-	TRBV9	TRBJ2-3	CASSVDDIDAEHTDTQYF	TGTGCCAGCAGCGTAGATGATATAGACGCGGAGCACACAGATACGCAGTATTTT
TRBD1	-	TRBV6-6	TRBJ1-6	CASSSRQGANSPLHF	TGTGCCAGCAGTTCCCGACAGGGGGCTAATTCACCCCTCCACTTT
TRBD1	once	TRBV2	TRBJ1-1	CASRETGGRGEAFF	TGTGCCAGCAGGGAAACAGGGGGCAGGGGGGAAGCTTTCTTT
TRBD2	-	TRBV9	TRBJ2-3	CASSAPPSSGRTHSSSTDTQYF	TGTGCCAGCAGCGCCCCCCCCTCTAGCGGGAGGACGCACTCCTCTAGCACAGATACGCAGTATTTT
-	-	TRBV6-6	TRBJ2-2	CASHPGGSNTGELFF	TGTGCCAGCCACCCCGGGGGCTCGAACACCGGGGAGCTGTTTTTT